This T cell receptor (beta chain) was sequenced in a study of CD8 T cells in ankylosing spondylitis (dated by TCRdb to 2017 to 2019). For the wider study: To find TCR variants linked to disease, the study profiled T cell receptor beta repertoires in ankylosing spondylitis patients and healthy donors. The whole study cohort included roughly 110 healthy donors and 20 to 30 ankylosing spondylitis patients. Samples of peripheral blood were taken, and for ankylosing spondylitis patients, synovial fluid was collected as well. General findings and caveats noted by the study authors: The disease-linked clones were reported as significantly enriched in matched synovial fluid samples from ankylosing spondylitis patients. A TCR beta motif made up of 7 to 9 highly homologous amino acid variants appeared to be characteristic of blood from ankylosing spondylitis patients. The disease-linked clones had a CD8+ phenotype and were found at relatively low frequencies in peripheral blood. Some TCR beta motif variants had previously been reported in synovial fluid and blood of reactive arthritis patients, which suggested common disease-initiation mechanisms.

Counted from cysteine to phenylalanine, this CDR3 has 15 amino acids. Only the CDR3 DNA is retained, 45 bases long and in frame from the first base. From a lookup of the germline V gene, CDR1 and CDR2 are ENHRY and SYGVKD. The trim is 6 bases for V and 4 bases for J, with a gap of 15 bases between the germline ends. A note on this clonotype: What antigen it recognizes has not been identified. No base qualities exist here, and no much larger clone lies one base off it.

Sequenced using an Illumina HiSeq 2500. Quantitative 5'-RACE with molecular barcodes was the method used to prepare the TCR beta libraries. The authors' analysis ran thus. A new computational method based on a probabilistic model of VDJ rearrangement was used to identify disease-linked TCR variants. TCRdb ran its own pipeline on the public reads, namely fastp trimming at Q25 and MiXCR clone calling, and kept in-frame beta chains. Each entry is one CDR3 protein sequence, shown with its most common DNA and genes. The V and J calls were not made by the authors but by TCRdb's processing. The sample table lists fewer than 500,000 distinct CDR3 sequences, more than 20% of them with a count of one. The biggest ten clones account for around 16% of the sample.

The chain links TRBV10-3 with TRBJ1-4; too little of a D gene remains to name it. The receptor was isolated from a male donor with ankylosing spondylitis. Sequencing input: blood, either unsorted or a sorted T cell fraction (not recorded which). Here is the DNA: TGTGCCATCAGGGGTGAGGCGCCGTTTAATGAAAAACTGTTTTTT. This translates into CAIRGEAPFNEKLFF.